A selection of T cell receptor beta chains follows, all from one sample in a study of cytomegalovirus exposure and HLA in healthy donors. Produced via immunoSEQ multiplex PCR; TCRdb's table is partial and in-frame only. The sample shows fewer than 85,000 clones, around 82% of them seen only once. Sequencing was done on a sample of PBMCs. The receptors shown here come from a man aged 35-49 years in good health and CMV-seronegative. Each CDR3 is given with its conserved first and last residue. Fields, in order: J gene, V gene, D gene, CDR3 protein. The D gene is left open where the match is weak.

j_gene: TRBJ1-1; v_gene: TRBV13; d_gene: TRBD1; CDR3aa: CASSLDQGVRNTEAFF
j_gene: TRBJ1-3; v_gene: TRBV6-1; d_gene: .; CDR3aa: CASSVWGRTIYF
j_gene: TRBJ2-7; v_gene: TRBV18; d_gene: TRBD1; CDR3aa: CASSPPRQGSYEQYF
j_gene: TRBJ1-1; v_gene: TRBV7-2; d_gene: .; CDR3aa: CASSPRVGRLGGNTEAFF
j_gene: TRBJ1-4; v_gene: TRBV7-6; d_gene: .; CDR3aa: CASSLAGRGNWEKLFF
j_gene: TRBJ2-5; v_gene: TRBV5-4; d_gene: .; CDR3aa: CASSSYQQGKETQYF
j_gene: TRBJ2-7; v_gene: TRBV11-3; d_gene: TRBD2; CDR3aa: CASSSGRDEQYF
j_gene: TRBJ1-5; v_gene: TRBV28; d_gene: .; CDR3aa: CASSLGPGEQPQHF
j_gene: TRBJ1-6; v_gene: TRBV7-9; d_gene: .; CDR3aa: CASSLESSYNSPLHF
j_gene: TRBJ1-6; v_gene: TRBV7-3; d_gene: .; CDR3aa: CASSLNRAGSPLHF
j_gene: TRBJ1-1; v_gene: TRBV6-6; d_gene: TRBD1; CDR3aa: CASGGTALRGTEAFF
j_gene: TRBJ2-7; v_gene: TRBV7-6; d_gene: TRBD1; CDR3aa: CASSLVQGQSSSYEQYF
j_gene: TRBJ1-1; v_gene: TRBV18; d_gene: TRBD1; CDR3aa: CASSPRQGLTEAFF
j_gene: TRBJ1-5; v_gene: TRBV19; d_gene: .; CDR3aa: CASSIGQNNQPQHF
j_gene: TRBJ2-1; v_gene: TRBV11-3; d_gene: .; CDR3aa: CASSLRDEQFF